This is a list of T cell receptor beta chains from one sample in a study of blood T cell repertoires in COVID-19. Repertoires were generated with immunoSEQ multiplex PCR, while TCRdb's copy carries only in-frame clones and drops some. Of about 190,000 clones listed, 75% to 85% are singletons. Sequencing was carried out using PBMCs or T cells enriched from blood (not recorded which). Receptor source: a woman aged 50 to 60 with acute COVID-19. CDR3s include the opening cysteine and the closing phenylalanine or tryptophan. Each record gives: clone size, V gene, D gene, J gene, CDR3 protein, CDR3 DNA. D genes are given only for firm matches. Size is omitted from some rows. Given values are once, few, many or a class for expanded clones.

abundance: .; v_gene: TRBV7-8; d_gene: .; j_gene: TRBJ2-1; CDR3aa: CASRFDTSEQFF; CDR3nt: TGTGCCAGCAGGTTTGACACCTCTGAGCAGTTCTTC
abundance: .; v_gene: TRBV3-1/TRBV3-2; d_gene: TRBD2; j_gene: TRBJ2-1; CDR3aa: CASSRALAGVYNEQFF; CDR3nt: TGTGCCAGCAGCCGCGCACTAGCGGGGGTCTACAATGAGCAGTTCTTC
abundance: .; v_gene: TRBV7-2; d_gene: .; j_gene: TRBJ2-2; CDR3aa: CASSLVAVSGRTGELFF; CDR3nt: TGTGCCAGCAGCCTAGTGGCTGTTTCGGGTCGAACCGGGGAGCTGTTTTTT
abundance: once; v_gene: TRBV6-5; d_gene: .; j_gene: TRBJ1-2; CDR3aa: CASRSPQGSTGYTF; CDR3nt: TGTGCCAGCAGGTCGCCCCAGGGGTCTACTGGCTACACCTTC
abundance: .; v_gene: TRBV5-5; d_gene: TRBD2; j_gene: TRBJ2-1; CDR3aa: CASSGKIAGGTNEQFF; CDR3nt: TGTGCCAGCAGCGGGAAAATAGCGGGGGGCACCAATGAGCAGTTCTTC
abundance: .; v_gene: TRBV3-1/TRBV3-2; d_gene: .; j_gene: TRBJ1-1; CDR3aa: CASSPGPGSTEAFF; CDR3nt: TGTGCCAGCAGCCCCGGGCCCGGGAGCACTGAAGCTTTCTTT
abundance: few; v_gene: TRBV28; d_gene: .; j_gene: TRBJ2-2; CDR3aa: CASSLGGGADRTGELFF; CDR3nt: TGTGCCAGCAGTTTAGGAGGGGGCGCAGATAGGACCGGGGAGCTGTTTTTT
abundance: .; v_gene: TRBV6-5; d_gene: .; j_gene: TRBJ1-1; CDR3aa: CASSSSQANTEAFF; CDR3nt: TGTGCCAGCAGTAGCTCCCAGGCGAACACTGAAGCTTTCTTT
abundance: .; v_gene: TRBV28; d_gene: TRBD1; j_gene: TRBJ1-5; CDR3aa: CASQPIRGNSNQPQHF; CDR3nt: TGTGCCAGCCAACCAATCAGGGGGAATAGCAATCAGCCCCAGCATTTT
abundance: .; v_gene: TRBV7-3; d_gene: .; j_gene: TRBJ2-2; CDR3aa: CASSPSYSGGVGELFF; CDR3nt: TGTGCCAGCAGTCCCTCGTACAGCGGTGGGGTAGGGGAGCTGTTTTTT
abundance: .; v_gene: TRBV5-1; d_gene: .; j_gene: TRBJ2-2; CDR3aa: CASSLDTNTGELFF; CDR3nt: TGCGCCAGCAGCTTGGACACGAACACCGGGGAGCTGTTTTTT
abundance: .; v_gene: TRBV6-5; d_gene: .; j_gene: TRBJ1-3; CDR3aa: CASRAPPHLGNTIYF; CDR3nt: TGTGCCAGCAGAGCCCCGCCTCATCTGGGAAACACCATATATTTT
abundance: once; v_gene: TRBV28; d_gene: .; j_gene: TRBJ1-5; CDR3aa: CASRPEGNRSNQPQHF; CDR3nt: TGTGCCAGCAGACCCGAGGGAAATCGTAGCAATCAGCCCCAGCATTTT
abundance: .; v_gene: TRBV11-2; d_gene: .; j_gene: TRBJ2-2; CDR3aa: CASIRDTGELFF; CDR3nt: TGTGCCAGCATTCGCGACACCGGGGAGCTGTTTTTT
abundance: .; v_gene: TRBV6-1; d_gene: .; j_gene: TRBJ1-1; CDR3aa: CASSENRAEKAFF; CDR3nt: TGTGCCAGCAGTGAAAACAGGGCGGAAAAAGCTTTCTTT
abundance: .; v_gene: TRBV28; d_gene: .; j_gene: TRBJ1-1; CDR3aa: CASSLLLMSGEIEAFF; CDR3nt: TGTGCCAGCAGTTTATTACTTATGTCAGGGGAAATCGAAGCTTTCTTT
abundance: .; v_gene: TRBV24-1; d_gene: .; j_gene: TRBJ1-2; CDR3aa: CATSEQPGGGYTF; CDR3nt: TGTGCCACCAGTGAACAACCGGGGGGCGGCTACACCTTC
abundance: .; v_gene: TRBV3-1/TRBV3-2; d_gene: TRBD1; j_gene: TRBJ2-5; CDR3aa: CASSQERRDRQYF; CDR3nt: TGTGCCAGCAGCCAAGAGAGGAGGGACAGGCAGTACTTC
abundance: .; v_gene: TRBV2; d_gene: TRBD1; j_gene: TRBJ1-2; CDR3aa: CASIVGQGLGGYTF; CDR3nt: TGTGCCAGCATTGTGGGACAGGGATTGGGGGGCTACACCTTC
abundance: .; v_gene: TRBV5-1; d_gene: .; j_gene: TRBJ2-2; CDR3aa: CASSSTGNTGELFF; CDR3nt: TGCGCCAGCAGCTCCACAGGGAACACCGGGGAGCTGTTTTTT
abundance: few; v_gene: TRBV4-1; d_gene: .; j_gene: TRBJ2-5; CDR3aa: CASSPPRARGETQYF; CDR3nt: TGCGCCAGCAGCCCGCCGAGGGCGCGGGGAGAGACCCAGTACTTC
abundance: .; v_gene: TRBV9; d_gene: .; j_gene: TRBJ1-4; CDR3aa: CASSGSGATNEKLFF; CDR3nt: TGTGCCAGCAGCGGGAGCGGAGCAACTAATGAAAAACTGTTTTTT
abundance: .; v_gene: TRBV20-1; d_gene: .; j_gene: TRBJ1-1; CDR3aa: CSAREAPQAFF; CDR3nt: TGCAGTGCTAGAGAAGCACCCCAAGCTTTCTTT
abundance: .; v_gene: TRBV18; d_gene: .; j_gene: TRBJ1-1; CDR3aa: CASKSSRDTLNTEAFF; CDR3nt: TGTGCCAGCAAATCGAGTAGGGACACGCTGAACACTGAAGCTTTCTTT
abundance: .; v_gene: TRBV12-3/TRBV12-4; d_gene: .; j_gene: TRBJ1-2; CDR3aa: CASSLTGWSGYTF; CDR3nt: TGTGCCAGCAGTTTAACTGGGTGGAGTGGCTACACCTTC
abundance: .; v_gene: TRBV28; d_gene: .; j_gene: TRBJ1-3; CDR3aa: CASSLPGNGNTIYF; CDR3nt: TGTGCCAGCAGTTTACCGGGGAACGGAAACACCATATATTTT